Reported below is one TCR beta chain. The antigen is not known. A read error may account for a junction end that differs from germline. The library protocol tagged individual cDNA molecules with unique molecular identifiers. Each CDR3 protein gets one entry after TCRdb re-called the 5' RACE reads with MiXCR. Among 75,000 to 80,000 distinct CDR3 sequences, 8.5% to 10% were seen once, and the ten largest hold 4.8%. CDR3 length: 11 amino acids. Germline CDR1 reads MNHEY; CDR2 reads SVGEGT. The record originates from a study of early T cells in non-severe SARS-CoV-2 infection. Study details: Chains were unpaired, as sequencing was done on bulk RNA from unsorted whole blood.

Study-level points and caveats: Matches to VDJdb favored anti-spike CD8 responses and missed private and CD4 specificities.

This TCR came from an adult who was a healthcare worker with PCR-confirmed SARS-CoV-2 infection or an uninfected control (not recorded which). The sample consisted of whole blood. The J gene is TRBJ2-1, the V gene TRBV6-2 or TRBV6-3, with D uncertain. The CDR3 here is CASSYYHEQFF. CDR3 DNA: TGTGCCAGCAGTTACTACCATGAGCAGTTCTTC.